The TCR beta chain described here comes from a study of T-cell memory formation after mild COVID-19. Study as a whole: Largely, the TCR clusters proved donor specific.

TCRdb reprocessed the 5' RACE reads via MiXCR and lists one record per CDR3 protein. The table shows fewer than 450,000 distinct CDR3 sequences, with around 21% occurring only once. Source material: PBMCs or a T cell subset sorted from them (not recorded which). The sequence was collected from an adult woman who had mild COVID-19 (a few samples of this study predate the infection). Cell type and time point are not known.

The CDR3 is CASSSTGIEQYF. CDR3 coding DNA: TGTGCCAGCAGTTCGACAGGGATCGAGCAGTACTTC. The chain carries TRBV28 and TRBJ2-7, with 7 bases identical to TRBD1. Germline V gene lookup returns CDR1 MDHEN and CDR2 SYDVKM. V shed 4 bases and J 6 bases; nucleotides not matched to a gene: 3. CDR3 length: 12 amino acids.